This T cell receptor beta chain was recorded in a study of CD8 T cells in ankylosing spondylitis. CDR1 is SSHAT and CDR2 is FNYEAQ in the germline V gene (reference sequence). The CDR3 sequence is 15 residues long. A quantitative 5'-RACE method, one with molecular barcodes, was used to make TCR beta libraries. TCRdb analysed the 5' RACE reads with MiXCR anew, one entry per CDR3 protein. Of around 250,000 distinct CDR3 sequences listed, 18% were seen once; the top ten hold around 30%. For this clonotype: Antigen specificity is unknown. One junction end does not reproduce the germline sequence, and a read error may be involved.

Study conclusions and caveats: Disease-linked clones bore a CD8+ phenotype, appearing relatively rarely in peripheral blood.

Input material: blood, either unsorted or a sorted T cell fraction (not recorded which). The chain links TRBV7-7 to TRBJ1-3; D perhaps matches TRBD1 (5 bases). This clonotype originated in a male donor with ankylosing spondylitis or in good health (not recorded which). The CDR3 DNA reads as TGTGCTAGCAGTCGGGACGGGAGCTCTGGAAACACCATATATTTT. Its translation: CASSRDGSSGNTIYF.